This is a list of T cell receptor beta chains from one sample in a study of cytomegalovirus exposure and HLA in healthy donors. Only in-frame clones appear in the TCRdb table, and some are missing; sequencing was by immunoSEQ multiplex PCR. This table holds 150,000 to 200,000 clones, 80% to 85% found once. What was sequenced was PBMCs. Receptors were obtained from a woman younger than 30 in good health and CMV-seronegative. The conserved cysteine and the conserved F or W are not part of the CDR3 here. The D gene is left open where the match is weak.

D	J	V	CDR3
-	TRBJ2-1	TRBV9	ASKLVGLPIDEIYNEQF
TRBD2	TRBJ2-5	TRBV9	ASSWLAGAKQETQY
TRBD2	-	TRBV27	ASSPGLAGDHEQY
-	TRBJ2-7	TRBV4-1	ASSGWAHEQY
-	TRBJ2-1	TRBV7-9	ASRPRGSSYNEQF
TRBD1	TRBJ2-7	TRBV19	ASSISIRFFGTGVDEQY
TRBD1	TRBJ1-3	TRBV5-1	ASSLGDRPSSGNTIY
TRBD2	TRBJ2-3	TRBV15	ATSRYLAGNTDTQY
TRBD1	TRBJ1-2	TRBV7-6	ASSRRPPCGTEYGYT
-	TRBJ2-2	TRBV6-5	ASSLNSGELF
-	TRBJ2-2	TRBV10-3	AIRYSTGELF
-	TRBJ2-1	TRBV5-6	ASSIRVYNEQF
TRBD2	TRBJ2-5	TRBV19	ASSWASGSQETQY
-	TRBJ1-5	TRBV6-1	ASSDVARQPQH
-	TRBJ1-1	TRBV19	ASTARDIFTEAF
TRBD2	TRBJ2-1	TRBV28	ASSSPGGLGGEQF
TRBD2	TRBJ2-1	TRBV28	ASSRAGEFHEQF
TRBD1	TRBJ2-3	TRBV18	ASSTQGAGTDTQY
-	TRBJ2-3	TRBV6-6	ASSNRDTQY
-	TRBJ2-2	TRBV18	ASSPRSDTGELF
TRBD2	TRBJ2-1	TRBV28	ASSLPGLDLYGNEQF
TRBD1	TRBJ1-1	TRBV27	ASSPQGAHEAF
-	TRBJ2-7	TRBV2	ASSEAPFLGGEGVGEQY
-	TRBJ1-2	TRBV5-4	ASSFLGAQANYGYT